Listed here are 18 T cell receptor beta chains from one sample, sequenced in a study of T cell responses to AZD1222 COVID-19 vaccine. Libraries were prepared by immunoSEQ multiplex PCR; TCRdb keeps only in-frame clonotypes and omits some of them. This specimen shows over 140,000 clones; the ten leading clones hold about 2.2%. The sample comprised peripheral blood. Receptors were obtained from an adult in good health.

The CDR3 reads CASSRNVASGDYEQFF. In DNA form, the CDR3 reads TGTGCCAGCAGCCGTAACGTAGCTAGCGGGGACTATGAGCAGTTCTTC. The chain recombines TRBV11-2 with TRBJ2-1; 9 positions match TRBD2. The CDR3 extends over 16 amino acids. CDR1 is SGHAT, CDR2 FQNNGV, per germline. V dropped 5 bases and J dropped 8; count of bases not matched to a gene: 13.

This chain connects TRBV18 to TRBJ1-1; D uncertain. CDR1 and CDR2 (germline): KGHSH, LQKENI. Trimming removed 0 bases at V and 0 bases at J, with 8 bases between. CDR3 length: 15 amino acids. This chain's CDR3 is CASSPPEVMNTEAFF. The CDR3 DNA follows: TGTGCCAGCTCACCACCTGAGGTGATGAACACTGAAGCTTTCTTT.

V and J are TRBV6-1 and TRBJ2-7; D unresolved. Trimming stripped 0 bases from V and 1 base from J, with 7 bases between. Germline CDR1 MNHNS, CDR2 SASEGT. The CDR3 is 14 amino acids. The CDR3 nucleotides read TGTGCCAGCAGTGAAGCGGGCAGATCCTACGAGCAGTACTTC. Translation: CASSEAGRSYEQYF.

Notes on this clone: Germline is not matched at one junction end, which may reflect a read error. This sequence joins TRBV20-1 and TRBJ1-3; no reliable D call. The CDR3 is 11 residues long. CDR1 and CDR2 (germline): DFQATT, SNEGSKA (reference sequence). CDR3 DNA sequence: TGCAGTGCGGGCTCTGGTAACACCATATATTTT. It yields the protein CSAGSGNTIYF.

This chain joins TRBV6-5 and TRBJ2-7; 7 positions agree with TRBD1. Germline CDR1 and CDR2: MNHEY and SVGAGI. The CDR3 length is 15 residues. V was clipped by 6 bases and J by 4 bases; unmatched bases: 12. This CDR3 reads CASSNTRQGQYEQYF. The CDR3 region has the DNA TGTGCCAGCAGCAACACTCGACAGGGTCAGTACGAGCAGTACTTC.

For this clone: Other DNA sequences in this sample translate to the same CDR3. This chain joins TRBV7-2 and TRBJ1-5; the D gene is possibly TRBD1 (6 bases). The CDR3 runs 15 residues. The V gene lost 0 bases and the J gene lost 6 bases, with 12 bases spanning the gap. Germline V gives CDR1 SGHTA, CDR2 FQGNSA. The chain's CDR3 is CASSLAGGLGQPQHF. CDR3 bases: TGTGCCAGCAGCTTAGCTGGGGGGCTAGGTCAGCCCCAGCATTTT.

This chain connects TRBV20-1 to TRBJ1-1, with a weak D call TRBD1 (5 bases). CDR3 length: 11 amino acids. The germline V gene encodes CDR1 DFQATT and CDR2 SNEGSKA (reference sequence). CDR3 region: CSALGDTEAFF. CDR3 nucleotide sequence: TGCAGCGCCCTGGGGGACACTGAAGCTTTCTTT.

This sequence joins TRBV19 and TRBJ1-6; D gene ambiguous. Germline V gene sequence: CDR1 LNHDA, CDR2 SQIVND (reference sequence). V gave up 5 bases and J gave up 0 bases, with 11 bases separating them. CDR3 length: 16 residues. CDR3 bases: TGTGCCAGTAGTTTAGGACTCAGCTCCTATAATTCACCCCTCCACTTT. Its protein is CASSLGLSSYNSPLHF.

The genes are TRBV9 and TRBJ1-1; maybe TRBD1 (5 bases). V was cut by 3 bases and J by 5 bases, with 17 bases left in between. The germline V gene has CDR1 SGDLS and CDR2 YYNGEE. This CDR3 comprises 15 residues. The CDR3 loop is CASSGNSGGNTEAFF. The CDR3 nucleotides are TGTGCCAGCAGCGGAAATTCGGGGGGTAATACTGAAGCTTTCTTT.

The chain recombines TRBV7-2 with TRBJ2-1; D is ambiguous. The CDR3 loop spans 13 amino acids. Trimming took 2 bases from V and 6 from J, leaving 8 bases between them. CDR1 is SGHTA and CDR2 is FQGNSA in the germline V gene. The CDR3 DNA reads TGTGCCAGCAGCTTATGGTCCCCCAATGAGCAGTTCTTC. Translated, it gives CASSLWSPNEQFF.

This chain joins TRBV29-1 and TRBJ2-3; TRBD1 matches at 8 bases. The CDR3 is 17 amino acids. The germline V gene encodes CDR1 SQVTM and CDR2 ANQGSEA. V was pared by 2 bases and J by 2 bases, with 12 bases of the junction left unmatched. The CDR3 reads CSVEYQGQGAYTDTQYF. The CDR3 DNA is TGCAGCGTTGAATATCAGGGTCAGGGGGCGTACACAGATACGCAGTATTTT.

This chain uses TRBV15 with TRBJ2-7; D may correspond to TRBD1 or TRBD2 (5 bases each). The CDR3 loop spans 17 amino acids. V was cut by 0 bases and J by 2 bases, with 17 bases left in between. The germline CDR1 and CDR2 sequences are LNHNV and YYDKDF (reference sequence). CDR3: CATSRDITGMGAYEQYF. The CDR3 region has the DNA TGTGCCACCAGCAGAGATATCACCGGGATGGGGGCCTACGAGCAGTACTTC. Drawing the rest from reference TRBV15 and TRBJ2-7, the complete variable domain is DAMVIQNPRYQVTQFGKPVTLSCSQTLNHNVMYWYQQKSSQAPKLLFHYYDKDFNNEADTPDNFQSRRPNTSFCFLDIRSPGLGDTAMYLCATSRDITGMGAYEQYFGPGTRLTVT.

The chain uses TRBV5-5 and TRBJ2-1; a weak D match, TRBD1 (5 bases). CDR1 is SGHKS and CDR2 is YYEKEE in the germline V gene (reference sequence). The V gene lost 0 bases and the J gene lost 7 bases, with 14 bases spanning the gap. This CDR3 contains 15 residues. The DNA of the CDR3 is TGTGCCAGCAGCTTGGAGCAGGGCGTATTTAATGAGCAGTTCTTC. This sequence encodes CASSLEQGVFNEQFF. The full variable domain, completed using reference TRBV5-5 and TRBJ2-1, is DAGVTQSPTHLIKTRGQQVTLRCSPISGHKSVSWYQQVLGQGPQFIFQYYEKEERGRGNFPDRFSARQFPNYSSELNVNALLLGDSALYLCASSLEQGVFNEQFFGPGTRLTVL.

This chain connects TRBV11-3 to TRBJ2-1; 15 bases are shared with TRBD2. With 7 bases clipped from V and 0 bases from J, the junction kept 10 bases outside the gene matches. Germline values: CDR1 SGHNT, CDR2 YENEEA. The CDR3 has 19 residues. DNA for the CDR3: TGTGCCAGCAAGCCCGGGACTAGCGGGGGGCGTGGCTCCTACAATGAGCAGTTCTTC. This gives the protein CASKPGTSGGRGSYNEQFF.

This chain links TRBV2 with TRBJ1-5, with 7 nucleotides matching TRBD1. This CDR3 is built from 15 residues. The germline gives CDR1 SNHLY, CDR2 FYNNEI. Trimming removed 5 bases from V and 5 bases from J; junction bases left unmatched: 9. The CDR3 nucleotides are TGTGCCAGCAGTTCCACGGGACAGACGGATCAGCCCCAGCATTTT. Protein sequence: CASSSTGQTDQPQHF.

The chain is built from TRBV4-1 and TRBJ2-7, with TRBD1 identical over 9 bases. This CDR3 has 14 amino acids. Trimming cost V 4 bases and J 6 bases; bases outside gene matches: 7. Germline-derived CDR1 and CDR2 are MGHRA and YSYEKL. The CDR3 DNA reads as TGCGCCAGCAGCCCAGGGACAGGGATAGGCGAGCAGTACTTC. It is translated as CASSPGTGIGEQYF.

The chain recombines TRBV4-1 with TRBJ2-7, with a weak D call TRBD1 (5 bases). The CDR3 loop spans 16 amino acids. Trimming cost V 1 base and J 3 bases, with 16 bases left between them. Germline CDR1 is MGHRA and CDR2 is YSYEKL. CDR3 nucleotide sequence: TGCGCCAGCAGCCAAGCGGTCGCTCTAGGGGACTACGAGCAGTACTTC. Encoded protein: CASSQAVALGDYEQYF.

The chain recombines TRBV5-1 with TRBJ1-4; D not certain. The CDR3 sequence is 15 residues long. Per the germline V gene, CDR1 is SGHRS and CDR2 is YFSETQ. With 0 bases removed from V and 6 bases from J, the gap between germline ends came to 12 bases. This CDR3 reads CASSLDGGTDEKLFF. The CDR3 DNA is TGCGCCAGCAGCTTGGACGGTGGAACGGATGAAAAACTGTTTTTT.